This T cell receptor beta chain derives from a study of molecular identifiers for immune sequencing clone quantification. Study results and limitations: Detecting spiked Jurkat TCR RNA from one cell among around 950,000 naive cells was reportedly possible. Clones that exceeded 20 RNA copies held over 99% of effector molecules, yet under 1% in naive cells.

This clonotype was counted between two and nine times. Its antigen remains unidentified. Sorting captured naive CD8 T cells as CD8+CD4-CCR7+CD45RA+. MiXCR was run by TCRdb on the PCR reads, yielding one entry per CDR3 protein. The table shows under 800,000 distinct CDR3 sequences, with roughly 27% occurring only once. This clonotype originated in a human donor in good health. Some libraries in this study had Jurkat cell RNA spiked in. Sequencing was carried out using naive CD8+ T cells from blood, with Jurkat cell RNA spiked in. Subset defined: FACS-sorted CD8+CD4-CCR7+CD45RA+ naive T cells.

Here the CDR3 reads CASSEPYYNEQFF. Written as DNA, the CDR3 is TGTGCCAGCAGTGAACCCTATTACAATGAGCAGTTCTTC. The chain has TRBV2 and TRBJ2-1; D remains ambiguous. The CDR3 is 13 residues long. The V and J ends lost 2 bases and 4 bases respectively, with 6 bases between them. The germline CDR1 and CDR2 sequences are SNHLY and FYNNEI.